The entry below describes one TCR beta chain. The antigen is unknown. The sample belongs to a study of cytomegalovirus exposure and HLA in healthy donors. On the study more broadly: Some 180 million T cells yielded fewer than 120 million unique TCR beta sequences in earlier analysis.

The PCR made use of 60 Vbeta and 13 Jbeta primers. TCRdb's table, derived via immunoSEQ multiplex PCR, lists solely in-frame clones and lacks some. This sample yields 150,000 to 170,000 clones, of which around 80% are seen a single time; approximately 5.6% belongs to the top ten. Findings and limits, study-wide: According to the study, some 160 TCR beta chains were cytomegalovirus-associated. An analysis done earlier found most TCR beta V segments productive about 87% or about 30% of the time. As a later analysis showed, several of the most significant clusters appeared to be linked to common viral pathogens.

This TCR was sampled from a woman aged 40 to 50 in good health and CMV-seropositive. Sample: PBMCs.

This CDR3 is CASSIEGRGYGYTF. The DNA of the CDR3 is TGTGCCAGTAGTATTGAGGGAAGAGGATATGGCTACACCTTC. V is TRBV19 and J is TRBJ1-2; D is ambiguous. In germline, CDR1 is LNHDA, CDR2 SQIVND (reference sequence). Trimming took off 3 bases at V and 5 bases at J, with 13 bases between the two ends. CDR3 length: 14 amino acids.